A selection of T cell receptor beta chains follows, all from one sample in a study of regulatory T cells in long-lasting Graves disease. In TCRdb, the multiplex PCR reads were re-called with MiXCR into one record per CDR3 protein. The sample includes around 460,000 distinct CDR3 sequences, approximately 23% of them seen just once. The source was peripheral blood mononuclear cells (PBMCs), collected when the disease was refractory, from a patient treated with antithyroid drugs. The receptors come from a female donor with Graves disease. Both conserved end residues are part of each CDR3. The D gene is left open where the match is weak. Clone sizes are given selectively: once, few, many, or a class where the clone is expanded.

v_call	clone_size	d_call	j_call	cdr3_nt	cdr3_aa
TRBV12-3/TRBV12-4	many	.	TRBJ2-7	TGTGCCAGCAGTTTCTCGAGGGCCCTTCTATACGAGCAGTACTTC	CASSFSRALLYEQYF
TRBV5-1	.	.	TRBJ2-2	TGCGCCAGCGGGTTGACAGTTAACACCGGGGAGCTGTTTTTT	CASGLTVNTGELFF
TRBV29-1	many	.	TRBJ1-3	TGCAGCGCTAGGGGAGACACCATATATTTT	CSARGDTIYF
TRBV28	many	TRBD1	TRBJ1-2	TGTGCCAGCAGAACACTACCGGGACAGGGGGCTCTTCGAGGCTACACCTTC	CASRTLPGQGALRGYTF
TRBV7-9	few	.	TRBJ2-7	TGTGCCAGCAGCTCCCTACTTGCCTACGAGCAGTACTTC	CASSSLLAYEQYF
TRBV4-3	.	.	TRBJ1-6	TGCGCCAGCAGCCAAGGACAGGCAAATTCACCCCTCCACTTT	CASSQGQANSPLHF
TRBV11-2	many	.	TRBJ1-5	TGTGCCAGTCGCTCAAATAGCAATCAGCCCCAGCATTTT	CASRSNSNQPQHF
TRBV7-2	few	TRBD1	TRBJ2-2	TGTGCCACTTGCGACAGGGCTACCGGGGAGCTGTTTTTT	CATCDRATGELFF
TRBV9	.	.	TRBJ2-2	TGTGCCAGCAGCGCCCCCGGGACAAGGAACACCGGGGAGCTGTTTTTT	CASSAPGTRNTGELFF
TRBV14	few	.	TRBJ2-7	TGTGCCAGCAGCTCAACGGCCTGGGCCGAGCAGTACTTC	CASSSTAWAEQYF
TRBV12-3/TRBV12-4	many	TRBD1	TRBJ1-5	TGTGCCAGCAGTGGGACAGGCTATAGCAATCAGCCCCAGCATTTT	CASSGTGYSNQPQHF
TRBV6-1	many	TRBD2	TRBJ2-7	TGTGCCAGCAGGCGACTAGCGGGGGGGTTGTACGAGCAGTACTTC	CASRRLAGGLYEQYF
TRBV7-2	many	.	TRBJ2-7	TGTGCCAGCAGTTTAATGTACGAGCAGTACTTC	CASSLMYEQYF
TRBV6-1	few	.	TRBJ1-5	TGTGCCAGCAGTGTAATAGGAGAATCTCAGCCCCAGCATTTT	CASSVIGESQPQHF
TRBV2	.	TRBD2	TRBJ2-1	TGTGCCAGCAGGGCATGGACTAGCGGTTACAATGAGCAGTTCTTC	CASRAWTSGYNEQFF
TRBV11-1	.	.	TRBJ2-7	TGTGCCAGCAGCTTTAGGGGGGGCTCCGACGAGCAGTACTTC	CASSFRGGSDEQYF
TRBV7-3	.	.	TRBJ1-1	TGTGCCAGCAGCTCACAGGTCGGGAACACTGAAGCTTTCTTT	CASSSQVGNTEAFF
TRBV20-1	many	.	TRBJ2-5	TGCAGTGCTTTTCACTCCAACTCCCAAGAGACCCAGTACTTC	CSAFHSNSQETQYF
TRBV15	many	.	TRBJ1-6	TGTGCCACCAGCAGGGACGTCGGGACCGTGAATTCACCCCTCCACTTT	CATSRDVGTVNSPLHF
TRBV6-1	many	TRBD2	TRBJ2-5	TGTGCCAGCAGATTTGTTAGGGAGGCTAGCGGAGAAGAGACCCAGTACTTC	CASRFVREASGEETQYF
TRBV28	many	.	TRBJ1-5	TGTGCCAGCAGTGACCCGTCCGGGGCTAGACAGCCCCAGCATTTT	CASSDPSGARQPQHF
TRBV2	.	.	TRBJ2-3	TGTGCCAGCAGTGAACAGGGGTTGACAGATACGCAGTATTTT	CASSEQGLTDTQYF
TRBV5-1	.	.	TRBJ1-5	TGCGCCAGCAGAAGCCTGGAGGGTAGCAATCAGCCCCAGCATTTT	CASRSLEGSNQPQHF
TRBV28	many	.	TRBJ1-4	TGTGCCAGCAGTTTTAGTATACAGGGTCACGAAAAACTGTTTTTT	CASSFSIQGHEKLFF
TRBV28	.	.	TRBJ1-5	TGTGCCAGCAGTCCCCCACGGAAGTTCTATAGCAATCAGCCCCAGCATTTT	CASSPPRKFYSNQPQHF
TRBV7-9	few	TRBD1	TRBJ2-5	TGTGCCAGCAGCGGAGACAGGGAGATTCAAGAGACCCAGTACTTC	CASSGDREIQETQYF
TRBV7-2	few	TRBD2	TRBJ2-7	TGTGCCAGCAGCTCCGGACTAGCGGGAAACGAGCAGTACTTC	CASSSGLAGNEQYF
TRBV14	.	.	TRBJ1-2	TGTGCCAGCAGCGTCGAAAAATACTATGGCTACACCTTC	CASSVEKYYGYTF
TRBV12-3/TRBV12-4	many	.	TRBJ1-2	TGTGCCAGCAGCCTCACAGGGAATGGGTACTATGGCTACACCTTC	CASSLTGNGYYGYTF
TRBV7-2	.	TRBD1	TRBJ1-1	TGTGCCAGCAGCTTAGCGGCAGGGGGCCCGAGGGAGGCTTTCTTT	CASSLAAGGPREAFF
TRBV14	few	.	TRBJ2-7	TGTGCCAGCAGCCAGGGGGGAGTCGGCTCCTACGAGCAGTACTTC	CASSQGGVGSYEQYF
TRBV7-9	few	.	TRBJ1-2	TGTGCCAGCAGCTCCGGGACGGACAAGACCTACACCTTC	CASSSGTDKTYTF
TRBV29-1	many	.	TRBJ2-4	TGCAGCGTGCTGGGGGGCATTCAGTACTTC	CSVLGGIQYF
TRBV6-9	many	TRBD2	TRBJ2-7	TGTGCCAGCAGTTTACTCGGGACTAGCTACGAGCAGTACTTC	CASSLLGTSYEQYF
TRBV29-1	few	.	TRBJ1-1	TGCAGCGTTGAAACACGGTTAGCGGGCACTGAAGCTTTCTTT	CSVETRLAGTEAFF
TRBV2	many	TRBD2	TRBJ2-5	TGTGCCAGCAGCTTTAGCGGGACCCAAGAGACCCAGTACTTC	CASSFSGTQETQYF
TRBV19	.	TRBD1	TRBJ1-5	TGTGCCAGTAGTCCGGACAGGGGGTCCGATCAGCCCCAGCATTTT	CASSPDRGSDQPQHF
TRBV5-1	.	TRBD1	TRBJ1-1	TGCGCCAGCAGCTTGGACCCCCCGGGACAGGGGAGCACTGAAGCTTTCTTT	CASSLDPPGQGSTEAFF
TRBV11-2	many	TRBD1	TRBJ1-5	TGTGCCAGCAGCTTAGTAAAAGGACAGGGCAATCAGCCCCAGCATTTT	CASSLVKGQGNQPQHF
TRBV7-9	few	TRBD1	TRBJ1-4	TGTGCCAGCAGGCCCGGGACAGTGACAACTAATGAAAAACTGTTTTTT	CASRPGTVTTNEKLFF
TRBV2	many	TRBD1	TRBJ2-5	TGTGCCAGCAGCGGATCGGGACAGGGACGGGAGACCCAGTACTTC	CASSGSGQGRETQYF
TRBV12-3/TRBV12-4	many	.	TRBJ2-5	TGTGCCAGCAGTTTAGCGCCCAGGGGAGAGACCCAGTACTTC	CASSLAPRGETQYF
TRBV20-1	many	.	TRBJ1-1	TGCAGTGCCACAAGAGACGGGACTGAAGCTTTCTTT	CSATRDGTEAFF
TRBV28	many	.	TRBJ1-5	TGTGCCAGCAGTTCCCCGGGATCAGGGGCTAGTGAGCCCCAGCATTTT	CASSSPGSGASEPQHF
TRBV6-4	few	.	TRBJ2-5	TGTGCCAGCAGTTACTCGGGGGATCAACAGACCCAGTACTTC	CASSYSGDQQTQYF
TRBV6-2/TRBV6-3	many	.	TRBJ1-1	TGTGCCAGCAGTTTGGGACGGCAGAACACTGAAGCTTTCTTT	CASSLGRQNTEAFF
TRBV28	many	.	TRBJ2-7	TGTGCCAGCAGTTTAGGCGGGACCTACGAGCAGTACTTC	CASSLGGTYEQYF
TRBV6-5	many	TRBD2	TRBJ2-5	TGTGCCAGCAGTTACTCGACTAGCGGGAGTGGGGAGACCCAGTACTTC	CASSYSTSGSGETQYF
TRBV20-1	many	.	TRBJ2-5	TGCAGTGTTAGTCACCCCGTCGAGACCCAGTACTTC	CSVSHPVETQYF
TRBV6-5	few	.	TRBJ2-3	TGTGCCAGCAGTTACTCGCCCGGGCTCACAGATACGCAGTATTTT	CASSYSPGLTDTQYF
TRBV10-3	few	.	TRBJ1-1	TGTGCCATCAGTCCAATTCGGGCGCGAAATGGTACTGAAGCTTTCTTT	CAISPIRARNGTEAFF
TRBV20-1	many	.	TRBJ2-4	TGCAGTGCTAGTGGGGCCTACGGAAACATTCAGTACTTC	CSASGAYGNIQYF
TRBV27	few	.	TRBJ1-5	TGTGCCAGCAGCCTGGGACGGCCTTATAGCAATCAGCCCCAGCATTTT	CASSLGRPYSNQPQHF
TRBV5-1	few	.	TRBJ2-7	TGCGCCAGCAGCGAATCTTCCGGGTTCGCCTACGAGCAGTACTTC	CASSESSGFAYEQYF
TRBV6-1	.	.	TRBJ2-1	TGTGCCAGCAGAGATTCAGGGGTGTACAACAATGAGCAGTTCTTC	CASRDSGVYNNEQFF
TRBV4-1	.	.	TRBJ2-7	TGCGCCAGCAGCCAAGGTAATCAGGACGAGCAGTACTTC	CASSQGNQDEQYF
TRBV12-3/TRBV12-4	many	.	TRBJ1-1	TGTGCCAGCAGTCCGAATCACGTTTGGAACACTGAAGCTTTCTTT	CASSPNHVWNTEAFF
TRBV7-8	many	.	TRBJ2-5	TGTGCCAGCAGCTTAGTTTGGCAGACCCAGTACTTC	CASSLVWQTQYF
TRBV14	many	.	TRBJ1-4	TGTGCCAGCAGCCAAGCCCGGACTGTTTTAGAGGAAAAACTGTTTTTT	CASSQARTVLEEKLFF
TRBV5-1	once	TRBD1	TRBJ2-2	TGCGCCAGCAGGACAGGACAGGGGGCCGGTACCGGGGAGCTGTTTTTT	CASRTGQGAGTGELFF